The T cell receptor (beta chain) described here comes from a study of blood T cells in healthy people across ages. Next came a second PCR, run for about 7 to 12 cycles, which used a sample-barcoded 5' primer along with a J-beta primer mix. Using its own MiXCR run on the 5' RACE reads, TCRdb lists one record per CDR3 protein. The repertoire holds about 1.7 million distinct CDR3 sequences, with 28% as singletons. The CDR3 contains 15 residues. Trimming took off 8 bases at V and 4 bases at J, with 18 bases between the two ends. Germline V gene lookup returns CDR1 LNHDA and CDR2 SQIVND (reference sequence). A remark on this clonotype: No antigen is known for it.

General study findings and limits: Per million T cells, TCR beta diversity dropped roughly linearly as age increased. A strong correlation between TCR beta diversity and naive T cell percentage was seen.

Sequencing was carried out using blood. This rearrangement joins TRBV19 to TRBJ2-1, with TRBD2 as a possible D gene (5 bases). The TCR comes from a woman in her twenties or thirties in good health. The CDR3 nucleotides read TGTGCCAGTTCTTCTGCCGACGGGGTATACAATGAGCAGTTCTTC. This encodes CASSSADGVYNEQFF.